A single sample gave rise to the 24 T cell receptor beta chains below, sequenced in a study of long-term antiretroviral therapy in people with HIV. Run at survey level, the immunoSEQ assay was version v3.0. Data came from immunoSEQ multiplex PCR; TCRdb stores just in-frame clones and leaves some out. Of approximately 15,000 clones listed, 84% are singletons. The input for sequencing was unsorted PBMCs, taken 0.4 years after starting antiretroviral therapy. These receptors came from a man younger than 40 with HIV.

V gene TRBV25-1 combines with J gene TRBJ2-5, with a weak D call TRBD1 (6 bases). The CDR3 runs to 15 residues. Trimming shortened V by 6 bases and J by 1 base, and 15 bases separated the two germline ends. Germline loops: CDR1 MGHDK, CDR2 SYGVNS. The CDR3 spells CASRAPQGPQETQYF. The CDR3 DNA sequence: TGTGCCAGCAGGGCCCCCCAGGGGCCCCAAGAGACCCAGTACTTC.

J is TRBJ2-5 and V is TRBV28; D gene unclear. CDR1 MDHEN and CDR2 SYDVKM come from the germline V gene. V lost 7 bases to trimming and J lost 5 bases, with 14 bases between them. The CDR3 has 13 amino acids. The CDR3 loop is CASTLGRLETQYF. The CDR3 region has the DNA TGTGCCAGCACTCTGGGTCGGTTGGAGACCCAGTACTTC.

The chain carries TRBV6-1 and TRBJ2-3, with a tentative D call TRBD2 (5 bases). The CDR3 has 11 amino acids. In germline, CDR1 is MNHNS, CDR2 SASEGT. Trimming took 7 bases from V and 10 from J, leaving 12 bases between them. CDR3 coding DNA: TGTGCCAGCATGGTGAGGGTCTCGCAGTATTTT. It translates to CASMVRVSQYF.

The rearrangement uses TRBV27 and TRBJ2-1, with 9 positions matching TRBD1. From germline, CDR1 is MNHEY and CDR2 SMNVEV (reference sequence). The CDR3 length is 15 residues. The trim removed 4 bases at V and 10 bases at J, leaving 11 bases unmatched. CDR3 amino acids: CASSSPPSGTGEQFF. For the CDR3, the DNA is TGTGCCAGCAGTTCCCCCCCTTCCGGGACAGGGGAGCAGTTCTTC.

The chain employs TRBV28 and TRBJ2-7, with unresolved D. Germline CDR1 and CDR2: MDHEN and SYDVKM. There are 14 residues in the CDR3. Deletions cut 7 bases from V and 4 bases from J, with 17 bases between. For the CDR3, the DNA is TGTGCCAGCAACCCCAATCCCCCGGATTACGAGCAGTACTTC. The encoded protein is CASNPNPPDYEQYF.

V usage is TRBV5-1 and J usage is TRBJ2-3; D tentatively reads TRBD1 or TRBD2 (6 bases each). V lost 6 bases, J lost 0 bases, and 11 bases lay in between. Germline CDR1 and CDR2: SGHRS and YFSETQ. This CDR3 spans 14 amino acids. The CDR3 DNA reads as TGCGCCAGCATTCGGGGGCCTAGCACAGATACGCAGTATTTT. Amino acid sequence: CASIRGPSTDTQYF.

The chain couples TRBV19 to TRBJ1-5, with D unclear. The CDR3 contains 14 residues. Germline CDR1 LNHDA, CDR2 SQIVND (reference sequence). V was clipped by 7 bases and J by 3 bases, with 13 bases between them. The chain's CDR3 is CASTGSFPNQPQHF. The CDR3 DNA reads TGTGCCAGTACCGGGTCCTTCCCCAATCAGCCCCAGCATTTT.

The CDR3 reads CASSEALTGNYGYTF. The CDR3 DNA reads as TGTGCCAGCAGTGAAGCCCTGACAGGAAACTATGGCTACACCTTC. The chain employs TRBV6-1 and TRBJ1-2; TRBD1 might be the D (6 bases). CDR3 length: 15 amino acids. Germline V gene data show CDR1 as MNHNS and CDR2 as SASEGT. V dropped 0 bases and J dropped 2 bases, with 10 bases sitting between them.

The rearrangement uses TRBV10-1 and TRBJ2-7; D not certain. Germline values: CDR1 WNHNN, CDR2 SYGVQD (reference sequence). This CDR3 has 14 amino acids. Trimming took off 2 bases at V and 2 bases at J, with 10 bases between the two ends. The CDR3 bases are TGCGCCAGCAGTGAGCCTGGGTCTCCCTACGAGCAGTACTTC. Protein product: CASSEPGSPYEQYF.

This clone was observed a few times. The V and J genes are TRBV7-2 and TRBJ1-1; the D is unclear. Germline lookup yields CDR1 SGHTA and CDR2 FQGNSA. Trimming removed 2 bases from V and 0 bases from J, with 10 bases in between. This CDR3 spans 15 amino acids. CDR3 loop: CASSLSRGLNTEAFF. The DNA of the CDR3 is TGTGCCAGCAGCTTATCACGGGGTTTGAACACTGAAGCTTTCTTT.

This clone was detected a few times. The CDR3 DNA follows: TGTGCCAGCAGCTACTCTTCACTTACACAATCCCACGAGCAGTACTTC. Amino acid sequence: CASSYSSLTQSHEQYF. This chain joins TRBV7-9 and TRBJ2-7; D uncertain. Trimming cost V 4 bases and J 5 bases, with 21 bases left between them. Germline CDR1 is SEHNR and CDR2 is FQNEAQ (reference sequence). CDR3 length equals 16 residues.

The chain links TRBV29-1 to TRBJ2-7; D unclear. The CDR3 is 12 amino acids. The V and J ends lost 3 bases and 7 bases respectively, with 13 bases between them. Germline CDR1 is SQVTM and CDR2 is ANQGSEA. DNA of the CDR3: TGCAGCGTTGAGTACACGGCTGGGGAGCAGTACTTC. Amino acid sequence: CSVEYTAGEQYF.

V usage is TRBV11-2 and J usage is TRBJ2-5; 8 bases line up with TRBD1. This CDR3 is 18 amino acids long. Germline CDR1 and CDR2: SGHAT and FQNNGV. V lost 3 bases to trimming and J lost 5 bases; unmatched junction nucleotides: 17. CDR3 in amino acids: CASSFPQDRVDTSETQYF. CDR3 coding DNA: TGTGCCAGCAGCTTCCCCCAGGACAGGGTCGACACCAGTGAGACCCAGTACTTC.

The V gene is TRBV11-2, the J gene TRBJ2-4, with a possible D match to TRBD1 (6 bases). V was cut by 0 bases and J by 7 bases, with 13 bases left in between. There are 15 residues in the CDR3. Germline V lookup: CDR1 SGHAT, CDR2 FQNNGV. DNA of the CDR3: TGTGCCAGCAGCTTAGAAGGGGGTGGGACGAACATTCAGTACTTC. Encoded protein: CASSLEGGGTNIQYF.

The rearrangement links TRBV28 to TRBJ2-3; D is ambiguous. The germline V and J ends were trimmed by 3 bases and 1 base, with 8 bases remaining between them. This CDR3 is 14 amino acids long. The germline CDR1 and CDR2 sequences are MDHEN and SYDVKM. In DNA, the CDR3 is TGTGCCAGCAGTTTCAGTGGACGCACAGATACGCAGTATTTT. Its protein product is CASSFSGRTDTQYF.

The rearrangement links TRBV28 to TRBJ1-5; 7 bases align to TRBD1. CDR1 MDHEN and CDR2 SYDVKM come from the germline V gene. The CDR3 has 17 amino acids. J gave up 3 bases and V 5 bases, and 13 bases lay outside the gene matches. The CDR3 region has the DNA TGTGCCAGCAGTCTCTCAGGACAGGTCCGTTCCAATCAGCCCCAGCATTTT. It encodes CASSLSGQVRSNQPQHF.

This clone is judged medium-sized (0.01 to 0.1%). This same CDR3 is encoded by further DNA sequences in the sample. The chain has TRBV4-3 and TRBJ2-1; weak D call: TRBD2 (6 bases). CDR3 length: 13 residues. The V gene lost 0 bases and the J gene lost 9 bases, with 9 bases spanning the gap. Germline V gives CDR1 LGHNA, CDR2 YSLEER. The CDR3 region is CASSQDGGFEQFF. CDR3 nucleotide sequence: TGCGCCAGCAGCCAAGATGGAGGGTTTGAGCAGTTCTTC.

The rearrangement links TRBV11-2 to TRBJ1-1; a possible D gene is TRBD1 (5 bases). V was cut by 5 bases and J by 6 bases, with 16 bases left in between. The germline CDR1 and CDR2 sequences are SGHAT and FQNNGV. This CDR3 has 14 amino acids. Here the CDR3 reads CASSRTWIRPEAFF. The CDR3 bases are TGTGCCAGCAGCCGGACATGGATTCGACCTGAAGCTTTCTTT.

The J gene is TRBJ2-5, the V gene TRBV5-1; 11 bases match TRBD1. Trimming cost V 4 bases and J 0 bases; bases outside gene matches: 5. The CDR3 spans 16 residues. Germline CDR1 is SGHRS and CDR2 is YFSETQ. CDR3 nucleotides: TGCGCCAGCAGCCCCGGGACAGGGGGTTACCAAGAGACCCAGTACTTC. Protein product: CASSPGTGGYQETQYF.

The chain is built from TRBV5-5 and TRBJ1-1; D remains unclear. The length of the CDR3 is 14 residues. The V gene lost 6 bases and the J gene lost 0 bases, with 12 bases spanning the gap. Germline V gene sequence: CDR1 SGHKS, CDR2 YYEKEE (reference sequence). CDR3 bases: TGTGCCAGCATCCTGACGGGAATGAACACTGAAGCTTTCTTT. This gives the protein CASILTGMNTEAFF.

This clone was seen once. The V call is TRBV11-2, the J call TRBJ1-6; a weak D match, TRBD1 (5 bases). V was shortened by 1 base and J by 14 bases, with 15 bases between the two germline ends. CDR1 is SGHAT, CDR2 FQNNGV, per germline. The CDR3 consists of 14 residues. Written as DNA, the CDR3 is TGTGCCAGCAGCTTAGGCCAACGCGGAGGGGCCCTCCACTTT. Translated: CASSLGQRGGALHF.

The chain is built from TRBV28 and TRBJ1-5; possibly TRBD1 for D (5 bases). CDR1 and CDR2 from the germline V gene are MDHEN and SYDVKM. The CDR3 contains 15 residues. V dropped 5 bases and J dropped 8 bases, with 19 bases sitting between them. In nucleotides, the CDR3 is TGTGCCAGCAGTCCGAACGGGATTTCGGGGGAGCCCCAGCATTTT. Protein sequence: CASSPNGISGEPQHF.

The J gene is TRBJ2-7, the V gene TRBV9; 8 positions match TRBD2. The junction had 2 bases not matched to a gene; V was cut back by 1 base and J by 2 bases. The CDR3 totals 14 residues. From germline, CDR1 is SGDLS and CDR2 YYNGEE. As DNA, the CDR3 is TGTGCCAGCAGCGTACGGGAGGGCGCCTACGAGCAGTACTTC. It translates to CASSVREGAYEQYF.

The V gene is TRBV27, the J gene TRBJ2-1; D might be TRBD1 or TRBD2, each matching 7 bases. The germline V gene encodes CDR1 MNHEY and CDR2 SMNVEV (reference sequence). The CDR3 loop spans 12 amino acids. V was cut by 8 bases and J by 6 bases, with 11 bases left in between. This CDR3 is CASARGGNEQFF. CDR3 nucleotide sequence: TGTGCCAGCGCCAGGGGGGGCAATGAGCAGTTCTTC.